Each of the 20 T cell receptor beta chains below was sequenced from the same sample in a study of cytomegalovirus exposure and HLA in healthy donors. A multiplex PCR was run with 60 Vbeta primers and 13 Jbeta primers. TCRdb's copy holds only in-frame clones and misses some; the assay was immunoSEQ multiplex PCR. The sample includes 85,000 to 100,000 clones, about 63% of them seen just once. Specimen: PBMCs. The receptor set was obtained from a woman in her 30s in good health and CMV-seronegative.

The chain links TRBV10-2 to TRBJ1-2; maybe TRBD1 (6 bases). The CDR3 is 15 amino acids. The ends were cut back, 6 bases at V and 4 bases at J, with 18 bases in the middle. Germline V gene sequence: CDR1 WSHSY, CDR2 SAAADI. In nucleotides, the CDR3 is TGCGCCAGCAGGCCCTCGGGGGGGCTTAGCTATGGCTACACCTTC. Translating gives CASRPSGGLSYGYTF.

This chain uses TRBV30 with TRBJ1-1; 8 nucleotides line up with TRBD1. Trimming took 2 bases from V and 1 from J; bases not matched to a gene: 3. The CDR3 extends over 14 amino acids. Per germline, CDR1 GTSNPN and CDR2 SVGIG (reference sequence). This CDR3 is CAWSPGQGNTEAFF. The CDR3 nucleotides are TGTGCCTGGAGTCCCGGACAGGGGAACACTGAAGCTTTCTTT.

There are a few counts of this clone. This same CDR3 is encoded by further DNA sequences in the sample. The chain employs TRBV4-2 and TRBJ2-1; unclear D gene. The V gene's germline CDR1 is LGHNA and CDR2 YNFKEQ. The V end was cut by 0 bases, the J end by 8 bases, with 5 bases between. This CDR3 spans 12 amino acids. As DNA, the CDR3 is TGTGCCAGCAGCCAAGATCGCGATGAGCAGTTCTTC. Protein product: CASSQDRDEQFF.

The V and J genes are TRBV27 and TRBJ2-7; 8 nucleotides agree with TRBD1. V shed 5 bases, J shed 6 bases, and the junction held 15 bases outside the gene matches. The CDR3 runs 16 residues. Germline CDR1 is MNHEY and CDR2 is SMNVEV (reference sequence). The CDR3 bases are TGTGCCAGCAGTCCCAGTCCCGGGACAGGACTATCCGAGCAGTACTTC. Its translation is CASSPSPGTGLSEQYF.

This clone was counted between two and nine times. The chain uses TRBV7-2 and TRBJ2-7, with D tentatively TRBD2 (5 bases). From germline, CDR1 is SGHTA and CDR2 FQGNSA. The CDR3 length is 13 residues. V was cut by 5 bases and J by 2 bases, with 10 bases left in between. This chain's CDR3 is CASSLLVTYEQYF. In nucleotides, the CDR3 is TGTGCCAGCAGCCTACTAGTCACCTACGAGCAGTACTTC.

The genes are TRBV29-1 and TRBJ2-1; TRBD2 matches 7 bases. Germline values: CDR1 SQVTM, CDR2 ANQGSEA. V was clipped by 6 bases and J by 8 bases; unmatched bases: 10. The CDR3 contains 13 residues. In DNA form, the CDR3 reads TGCAGCGTCCCTCGGGGAGGGATCGATGAGCAGTTCTTC. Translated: CSVPRGGIDEQFF.

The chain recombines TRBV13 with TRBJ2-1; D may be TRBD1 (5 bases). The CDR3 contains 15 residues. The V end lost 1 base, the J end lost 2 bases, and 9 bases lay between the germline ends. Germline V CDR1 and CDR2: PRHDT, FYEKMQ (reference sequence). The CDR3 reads CASSLEGVPYNEQFF. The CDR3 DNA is TGTGCCAGCAGCTTAGAAGGGGTTCCCTACAATGAGCAGTTCTTC. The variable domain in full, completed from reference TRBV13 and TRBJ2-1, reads AAGVIQSPRHLIKEKRETATLKCYPIPRHDTVYWYQQGPGQDPQFLISFYEKMQSDKGSIPDRFSAQQFSDYHSELNMSSLELGDSALYFCASSLEGVPYNEQFFGPGTRLTVL.

CDR3 region: CASSRLLTSGGGHEQFF. Here the CDR3 DNA reads TGTGCCAGCAGCCGATTGCTGACTAGCGGGGGGGGCCATGAGCAGTTCTTC. The chain is built from TRBV7-9 and TRBJ2-1, with TRBD2 matching 14 bases. V lost 5 bases and J lost 8; bases outside the gene matches: 11. CDR1 and CDR2 from the germline V gene are SEHNR and FQNEAQ (reference sequence). This CDR3 has 17 residues.

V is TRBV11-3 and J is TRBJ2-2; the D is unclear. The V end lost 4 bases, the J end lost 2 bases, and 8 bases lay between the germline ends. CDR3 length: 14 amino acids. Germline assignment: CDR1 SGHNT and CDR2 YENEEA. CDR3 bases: TGTGCCAGCAGCTCCCTATTTAACACCGGGGAGCTGTTTTTT. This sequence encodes CASSSLFNTGELFF.

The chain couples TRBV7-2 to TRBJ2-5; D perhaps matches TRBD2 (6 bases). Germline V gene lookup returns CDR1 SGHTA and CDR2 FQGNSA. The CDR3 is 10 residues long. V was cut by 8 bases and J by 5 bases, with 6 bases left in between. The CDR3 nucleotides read TGTGCCAGCGGGGGGGAGACCCAGTACTTC. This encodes CASGGETQYF.

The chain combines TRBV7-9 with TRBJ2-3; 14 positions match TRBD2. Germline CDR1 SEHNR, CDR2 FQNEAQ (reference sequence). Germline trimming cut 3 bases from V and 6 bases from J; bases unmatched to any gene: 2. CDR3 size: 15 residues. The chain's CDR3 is CASSFGTSGSDTQYF. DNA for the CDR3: TGTGCCAGCAGCTTCGGGACTAGCGGGAGTGATACGCAGTATTTT.

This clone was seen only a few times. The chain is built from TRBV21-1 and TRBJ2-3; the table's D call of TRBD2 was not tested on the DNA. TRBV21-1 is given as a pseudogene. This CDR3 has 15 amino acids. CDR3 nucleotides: TGTGCCAGCCGGAAACTAGCGGGGGGCACAGATACGCAGTATTTT. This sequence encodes CASRKLAGGTDTQYF.

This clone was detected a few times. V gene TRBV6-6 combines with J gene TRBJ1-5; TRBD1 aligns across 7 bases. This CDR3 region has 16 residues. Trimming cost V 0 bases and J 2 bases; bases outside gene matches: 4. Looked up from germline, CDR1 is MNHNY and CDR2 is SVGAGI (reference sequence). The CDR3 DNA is TGTGCCAGCAGTTACTCGATGGGGACAGGCAATCAGCCCCAGCATTTT. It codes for CASSYSMGTGNQPQHF.

CDR3 protein: CASSQGTGSRDTQYF. Here the CDR3 DNA reads TGCGCCAGCAGCCAAGGGACAGGGAGTAGAGATACGCAGTATTTT. The J gene is TRBJ2-3, the V gene TRBV4-1; TRBD1 aligns across 8 bases. V was clipped by 1 base and J by 5 bases; unmatched bases: 5. The CDR3 loop spans 15 amino acids. Germline CDR1 and CDR2: MGHRA and YSYEKL.

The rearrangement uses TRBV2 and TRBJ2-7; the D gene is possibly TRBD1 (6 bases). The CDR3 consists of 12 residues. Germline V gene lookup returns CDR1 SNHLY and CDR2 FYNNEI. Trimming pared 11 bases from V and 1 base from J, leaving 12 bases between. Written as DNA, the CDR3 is TGTGCCGGAAGGACAGCATCCTACGAGCAGTACTTC. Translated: CAGRTASYEQYF.

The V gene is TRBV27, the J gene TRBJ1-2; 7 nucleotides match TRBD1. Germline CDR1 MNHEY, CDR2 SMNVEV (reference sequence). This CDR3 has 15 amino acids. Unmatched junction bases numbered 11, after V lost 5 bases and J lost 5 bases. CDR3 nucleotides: TGTGCCAGCAGTGAAAGACAGGGAGTTCGGTATGGCTACACCTTC. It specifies CASSERQGVRYGYTF.

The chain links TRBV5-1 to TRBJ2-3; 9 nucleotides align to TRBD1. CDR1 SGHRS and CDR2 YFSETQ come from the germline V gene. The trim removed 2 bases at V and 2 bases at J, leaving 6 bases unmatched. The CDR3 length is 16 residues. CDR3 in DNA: TGCGCCAGCAGCTTCCCCGGGACAGGGTTCACAGATACGCAGTATTTT. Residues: CASSFPGTGFTDTQYF.

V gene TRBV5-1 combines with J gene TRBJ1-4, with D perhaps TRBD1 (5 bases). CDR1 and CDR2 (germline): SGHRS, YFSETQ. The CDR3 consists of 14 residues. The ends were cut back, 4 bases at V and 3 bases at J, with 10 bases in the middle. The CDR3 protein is CASSLRVANEKLFF. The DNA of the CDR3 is TGCGCCAGCAGCCTCAGGGTGGCTAATGAAAAACTGTTTTTT.

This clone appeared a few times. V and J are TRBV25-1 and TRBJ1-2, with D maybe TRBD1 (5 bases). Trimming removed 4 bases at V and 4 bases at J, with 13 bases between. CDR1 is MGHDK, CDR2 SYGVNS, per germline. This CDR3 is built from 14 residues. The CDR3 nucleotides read TGTGCCAGCAGTGCCCAGGCAGGGATCTATGGCTACACCTTC. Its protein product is CASSAQAGIYGYTF.

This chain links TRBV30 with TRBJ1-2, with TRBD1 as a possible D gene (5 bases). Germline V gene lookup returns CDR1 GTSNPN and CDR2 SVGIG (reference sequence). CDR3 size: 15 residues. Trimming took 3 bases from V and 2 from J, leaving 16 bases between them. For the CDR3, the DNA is TGTGCCTGGAGCTTAACAGGAACATTCAACTATGGCTACACCTTC. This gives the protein CAWSLTGTFNYGYTF.